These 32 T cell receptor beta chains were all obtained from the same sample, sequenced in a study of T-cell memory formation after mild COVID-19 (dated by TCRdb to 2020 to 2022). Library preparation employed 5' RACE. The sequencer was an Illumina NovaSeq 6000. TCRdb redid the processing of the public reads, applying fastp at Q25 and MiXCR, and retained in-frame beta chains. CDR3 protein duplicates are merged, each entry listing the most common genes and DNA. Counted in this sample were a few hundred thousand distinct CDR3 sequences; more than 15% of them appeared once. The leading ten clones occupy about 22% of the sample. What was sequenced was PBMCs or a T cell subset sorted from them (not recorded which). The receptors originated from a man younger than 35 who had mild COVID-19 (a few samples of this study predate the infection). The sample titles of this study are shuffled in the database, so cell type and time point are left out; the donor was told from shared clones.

The DNA for the CDR3 is TGCAGTGCTACGCATCCAGGGGGAGGGACTAACTATGGCTACACCTTC. It yields the protein CSATHPGGGTNYGYTF. The chain joins TRBV20-1 to TRBJ1-2; 7 bases are shared with TRBD1. CDR1 and CDR2 (germline): DFQATT, SNEGSKA (reference sequence). The CDR3 runs 16 residues. J gave up 0 bases and V 4 bases, and 11 bases lay outside the gene matches.

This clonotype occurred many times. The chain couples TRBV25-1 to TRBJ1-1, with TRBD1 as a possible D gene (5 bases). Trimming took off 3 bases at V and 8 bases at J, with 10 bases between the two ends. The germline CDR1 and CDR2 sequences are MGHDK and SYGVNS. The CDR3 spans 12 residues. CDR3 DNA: TGTGCCAGCAGTGATTGGCAGGGAGAAGCTTTCTTT. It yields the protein CASSDWQGEAFF.

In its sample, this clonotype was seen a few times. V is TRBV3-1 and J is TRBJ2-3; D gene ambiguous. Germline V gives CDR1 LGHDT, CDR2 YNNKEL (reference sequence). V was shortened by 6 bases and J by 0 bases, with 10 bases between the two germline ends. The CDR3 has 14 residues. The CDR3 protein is CASRRRPSTDTQYF. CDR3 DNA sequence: TGTGCCAGCAGACGAAGGCCTAGCACAGATACGCAGTATTTT.

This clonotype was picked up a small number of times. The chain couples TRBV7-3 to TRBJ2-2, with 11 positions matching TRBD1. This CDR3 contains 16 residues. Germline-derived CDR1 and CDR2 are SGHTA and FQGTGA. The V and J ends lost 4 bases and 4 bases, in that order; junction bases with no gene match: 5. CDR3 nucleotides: TGTGCCAGCAGCTCAACCGGGACAGGGGGCACCGGGGAGCTGTTTTTT. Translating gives CASSSTGTGGTGELFF.

The CDR3 sequence is CASSLGGARGTEAFF. CDR3 coding DNA: TGCGCCAGCAGCTTGGGCGGGGCAAGGGGCACTGAAGCTTTCTTT. V usage is TRBV5-1 and J usage is TRBJ1-1, with a possible D match to TRBD1 (5 bases). This CDR3 has 15 amino acids. Between the trimmed V and J ends, which lost 0 bases and 4 bases, there was a span of 13 bases. Germline V gene lookup returns CDR1 SGHRS and CDR2 YFSETQ.

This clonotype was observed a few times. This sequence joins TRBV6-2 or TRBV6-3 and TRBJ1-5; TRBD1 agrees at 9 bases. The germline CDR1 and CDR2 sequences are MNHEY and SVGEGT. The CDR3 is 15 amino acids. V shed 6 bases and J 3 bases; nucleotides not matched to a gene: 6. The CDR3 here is CASSLWDRVNQPQHF. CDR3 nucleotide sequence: TGTGCCAGCAGCCTCTGGGACAGGGTCAATCAGCCCCAGCATTTT.

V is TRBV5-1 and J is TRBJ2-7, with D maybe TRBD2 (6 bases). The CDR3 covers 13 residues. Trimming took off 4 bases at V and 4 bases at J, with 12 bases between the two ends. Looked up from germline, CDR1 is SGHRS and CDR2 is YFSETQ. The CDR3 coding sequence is TGCGCCAGCAGCCAAAGCGGGCCGTACGAGCAGTACTTC. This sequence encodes CASSQSGPYEQYF.

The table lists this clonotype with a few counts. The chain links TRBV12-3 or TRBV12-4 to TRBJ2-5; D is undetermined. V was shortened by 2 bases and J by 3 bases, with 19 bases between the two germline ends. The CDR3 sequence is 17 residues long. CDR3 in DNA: TGTGCCAGCAGTTTATGGGGTAGTAAGCTGGTTAAAGAGACCCAGTACTTC. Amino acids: CASSLWGSKLVKETQYF.

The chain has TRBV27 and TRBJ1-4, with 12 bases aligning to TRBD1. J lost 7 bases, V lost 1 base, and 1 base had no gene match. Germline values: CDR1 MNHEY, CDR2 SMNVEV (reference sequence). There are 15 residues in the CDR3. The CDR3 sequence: CASSLWGQGAEKLFF. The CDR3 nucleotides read TGTGCCAGCAGTTTATGGGGACAGGGGGCTGAAAAACTGTTTTTT. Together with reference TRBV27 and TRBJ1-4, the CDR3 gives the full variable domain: EAQVTQNPRYLITVTGKKLTVTCSQNMNHEYMSWYRQDPGLGLRQIYYSMNVEVTDKGDVPEGYKVSRKEKRNFPLILESPSPNQTSLYFCASSLWGQGAEKLFFGSGTQLSVL.

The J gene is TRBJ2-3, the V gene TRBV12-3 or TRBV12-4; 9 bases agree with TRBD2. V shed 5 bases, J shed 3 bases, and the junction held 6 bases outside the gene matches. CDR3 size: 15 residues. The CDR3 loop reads CASSRRSGGTDTQYF. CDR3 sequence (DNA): TGTGCCAGCAGTCGTCGTAGCGGGGGAACAGATACGCAGTATTTT.

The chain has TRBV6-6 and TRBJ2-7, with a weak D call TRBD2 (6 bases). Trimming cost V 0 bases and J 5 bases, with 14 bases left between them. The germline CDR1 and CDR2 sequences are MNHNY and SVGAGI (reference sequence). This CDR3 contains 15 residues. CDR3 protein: CASSYSLGAGNEQYV. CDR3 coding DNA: TGTGCCAGCAGTTACTCGTTAGGGGCGGGGAACGAGCAGTACGTC.

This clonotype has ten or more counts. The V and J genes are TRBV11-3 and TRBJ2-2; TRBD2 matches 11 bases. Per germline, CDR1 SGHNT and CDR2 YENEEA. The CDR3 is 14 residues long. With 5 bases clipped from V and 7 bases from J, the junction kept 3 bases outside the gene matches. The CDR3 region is CASSGGLADGELFF. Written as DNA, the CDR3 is TGTGCCAGCAGCGGGGGACTAGCGGACGGGGAGCTGTTTTTT. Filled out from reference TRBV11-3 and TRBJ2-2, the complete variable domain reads EAGVVQSPRYKIIEKKQPVAFWCNPISGHNTLYWYLQNLGQGPELLIRYENEEAVDDSQLPKDRFSAERLKGVDSTLKIQPAELGDSAVYLCASSGGLADGELFFGEGSRLTVL.

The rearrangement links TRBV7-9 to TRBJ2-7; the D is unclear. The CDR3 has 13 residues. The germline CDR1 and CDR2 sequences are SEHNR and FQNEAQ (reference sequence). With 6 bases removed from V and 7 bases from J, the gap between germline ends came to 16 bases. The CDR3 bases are TGTGCCAGCAGATTTGGCCCATTTGGGGAGCAGTACGTC. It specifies CASRFGPFGEQYV.

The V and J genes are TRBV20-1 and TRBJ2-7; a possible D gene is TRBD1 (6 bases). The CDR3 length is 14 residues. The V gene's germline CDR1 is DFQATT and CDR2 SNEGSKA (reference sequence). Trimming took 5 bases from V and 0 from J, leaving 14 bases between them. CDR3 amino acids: CSAERDTNSYEQYF. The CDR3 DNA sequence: TGCAGTGCTGAAAGGGACACAAACTCCTACGAGCAGTACTTC.

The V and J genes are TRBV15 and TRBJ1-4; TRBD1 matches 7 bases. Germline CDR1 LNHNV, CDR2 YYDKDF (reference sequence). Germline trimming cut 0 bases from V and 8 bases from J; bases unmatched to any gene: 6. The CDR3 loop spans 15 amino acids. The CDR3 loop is CATSRDLGGQEKLFF. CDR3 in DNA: TGTGCCACCAGCAGAGATCTAGGGGGCCAGGAAAAACTGTTTTTT.

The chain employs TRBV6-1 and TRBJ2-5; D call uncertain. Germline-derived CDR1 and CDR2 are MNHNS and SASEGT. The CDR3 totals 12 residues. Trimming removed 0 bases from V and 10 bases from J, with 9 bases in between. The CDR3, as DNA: TGTGCCAGCAGTGAAGCTAACGAGGTCCAGTACTTC. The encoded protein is CASSEANEVQYF.

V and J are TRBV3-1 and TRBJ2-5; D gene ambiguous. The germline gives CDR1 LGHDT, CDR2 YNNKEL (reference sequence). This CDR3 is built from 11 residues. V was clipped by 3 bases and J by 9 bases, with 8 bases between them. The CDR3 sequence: CASSQGSPQYF. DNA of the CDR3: TGTGCCAGCAGCCAGGGATCTCCCCAGTACTTC.

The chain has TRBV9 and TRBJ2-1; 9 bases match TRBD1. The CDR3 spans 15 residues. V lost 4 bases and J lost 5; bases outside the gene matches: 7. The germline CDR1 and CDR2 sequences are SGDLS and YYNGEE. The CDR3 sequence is CASSTRDRVNNEQFF. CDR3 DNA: TGTGCCAGCAGCACCCGGGACAGGGTAAACAATGAGCAGTTCTTC.

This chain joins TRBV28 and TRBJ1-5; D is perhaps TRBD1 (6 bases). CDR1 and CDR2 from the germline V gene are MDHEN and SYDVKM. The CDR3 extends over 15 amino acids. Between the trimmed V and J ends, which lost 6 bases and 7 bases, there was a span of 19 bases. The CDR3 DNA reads TGTGCCAGCAGCCGCGGGGGGGCTCAGCGCCAGCCCCAGCATTTT. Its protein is CASSRGGAQRQPQHF.

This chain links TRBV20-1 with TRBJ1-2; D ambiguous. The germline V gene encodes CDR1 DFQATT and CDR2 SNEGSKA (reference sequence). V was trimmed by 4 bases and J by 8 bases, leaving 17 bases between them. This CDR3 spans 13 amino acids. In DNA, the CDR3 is TGCAGTGCTACATTAACAAGGGAGTTGGGCTACACCTTC. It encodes CSATLTRELGYTF.

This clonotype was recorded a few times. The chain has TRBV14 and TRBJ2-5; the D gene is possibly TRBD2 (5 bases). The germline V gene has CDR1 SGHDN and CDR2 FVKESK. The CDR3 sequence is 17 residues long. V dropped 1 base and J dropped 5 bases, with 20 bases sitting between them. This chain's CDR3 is CASSQGPSDWTGETQYF. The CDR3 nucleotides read TGTGCCAGCAGCCAAGGTCCTTCGGACTGGACGGGGGAGACCCAGTACTTC.

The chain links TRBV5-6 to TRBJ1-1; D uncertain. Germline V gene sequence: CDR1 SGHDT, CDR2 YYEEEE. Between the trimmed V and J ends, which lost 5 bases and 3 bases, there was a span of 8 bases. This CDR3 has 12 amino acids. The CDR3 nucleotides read TGTGCCAGCAGTTATAAGGACACTGAAGCTTTCTTT. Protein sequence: CASSYKDTEAFF.

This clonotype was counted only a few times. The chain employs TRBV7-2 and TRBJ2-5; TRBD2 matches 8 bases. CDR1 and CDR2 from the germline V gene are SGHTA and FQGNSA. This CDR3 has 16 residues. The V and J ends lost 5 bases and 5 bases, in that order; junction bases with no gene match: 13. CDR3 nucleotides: TGTGCCAGCAGCCTAATACCCGGACTAGCTGAGGAGACCCAGTACTTC. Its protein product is CASSLIPGLAEETQYF.

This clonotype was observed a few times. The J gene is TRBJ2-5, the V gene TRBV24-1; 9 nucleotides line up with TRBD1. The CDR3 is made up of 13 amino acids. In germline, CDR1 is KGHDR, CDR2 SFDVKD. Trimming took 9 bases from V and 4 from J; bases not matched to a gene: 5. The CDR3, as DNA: TGTGCCACCGGGACAGGGTCGTTAGAGACCCAGTACTTC. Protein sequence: CATGTGSLETQYF.

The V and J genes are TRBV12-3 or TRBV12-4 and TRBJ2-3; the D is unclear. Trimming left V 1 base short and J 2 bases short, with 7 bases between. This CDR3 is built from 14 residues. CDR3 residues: CASSLEAPTDTQYF. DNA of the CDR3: TGTGCCAGCAGTTTAGAGGCCCCCACAGATACGCAGTATTTT.

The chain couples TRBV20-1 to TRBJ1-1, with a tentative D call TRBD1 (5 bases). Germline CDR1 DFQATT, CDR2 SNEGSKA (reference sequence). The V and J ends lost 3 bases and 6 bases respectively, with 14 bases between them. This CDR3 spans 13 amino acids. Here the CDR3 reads CSASPGERAEAFF. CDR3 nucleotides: TGCAGTGCTAGTCCGGGGGAACGCGCTGAAGCTTTCTTT.

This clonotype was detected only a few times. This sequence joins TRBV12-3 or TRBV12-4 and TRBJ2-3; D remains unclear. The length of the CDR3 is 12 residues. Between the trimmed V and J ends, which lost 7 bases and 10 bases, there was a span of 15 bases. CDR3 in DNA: TGTGCCAGCAATATTGGGCGGATAGCGCAGTATTTT. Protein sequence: CASNIGRIAQYF.

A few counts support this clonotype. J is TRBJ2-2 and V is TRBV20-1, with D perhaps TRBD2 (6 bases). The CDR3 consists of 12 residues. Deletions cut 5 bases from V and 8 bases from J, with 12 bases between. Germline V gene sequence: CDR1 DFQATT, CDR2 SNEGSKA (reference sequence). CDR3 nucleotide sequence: TGCAGTGCTCCAGCCCGGGGGGGGGAGCTGTTTTTT. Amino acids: CSAPARGGELFF.

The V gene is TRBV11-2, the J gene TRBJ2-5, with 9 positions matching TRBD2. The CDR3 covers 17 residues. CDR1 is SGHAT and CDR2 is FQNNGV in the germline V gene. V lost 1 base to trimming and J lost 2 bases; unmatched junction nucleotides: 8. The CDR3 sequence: CASSLGHFSGGQETQYF. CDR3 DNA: TGTGCCAGCAGCTTAGGCCACTTTAGCGGGGGACAAGAGACCCAGTACTTC. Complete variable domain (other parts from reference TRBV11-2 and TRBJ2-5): EAGVAQSPRYKIIEKRQSVAFWCNPISGHATLYWYQQILGQGPKLLIQFQNNGVVDDSQLPKDRFSAERLKGVDSTLKIQPAKLEDSAVYLCASSLGHFSGGQETQYFGPGTRLLVL.

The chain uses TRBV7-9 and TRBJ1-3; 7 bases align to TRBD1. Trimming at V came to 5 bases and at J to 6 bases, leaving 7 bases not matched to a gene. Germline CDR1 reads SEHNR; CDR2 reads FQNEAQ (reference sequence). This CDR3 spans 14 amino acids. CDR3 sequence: CASSHGTVQNTIYF. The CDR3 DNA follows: TGTGCCAGCAGCCACGGGACAGTTCAAAACACCATATATTTT.

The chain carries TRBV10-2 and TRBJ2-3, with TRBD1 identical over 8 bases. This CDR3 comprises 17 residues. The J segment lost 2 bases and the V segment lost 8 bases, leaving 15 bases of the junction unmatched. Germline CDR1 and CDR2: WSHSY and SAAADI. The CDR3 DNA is TGCGCCAGCCTCGCATTAGGACAGGGCCGAACCACAGATACGCAGTATTTT. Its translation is CASLALGQGRTTDTQYF.

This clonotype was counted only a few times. This chain's CDR3 is CASRRTGDSNQPQHF. The CDR3 DNA reads as TGTGCCAGCAGAAGGACAGGGGATAGCAATCAGCCCCAGCATTTT. The rearrangement uses TRBV12-3 or TRBV12-4 and TRBJ1-5, with 9 nucleotides matching TRBD1. This CDR3 comprises 15 residues. V lost 6 bases to trimming and J lost 0 bases; unmatched junction nucleotides: 3.